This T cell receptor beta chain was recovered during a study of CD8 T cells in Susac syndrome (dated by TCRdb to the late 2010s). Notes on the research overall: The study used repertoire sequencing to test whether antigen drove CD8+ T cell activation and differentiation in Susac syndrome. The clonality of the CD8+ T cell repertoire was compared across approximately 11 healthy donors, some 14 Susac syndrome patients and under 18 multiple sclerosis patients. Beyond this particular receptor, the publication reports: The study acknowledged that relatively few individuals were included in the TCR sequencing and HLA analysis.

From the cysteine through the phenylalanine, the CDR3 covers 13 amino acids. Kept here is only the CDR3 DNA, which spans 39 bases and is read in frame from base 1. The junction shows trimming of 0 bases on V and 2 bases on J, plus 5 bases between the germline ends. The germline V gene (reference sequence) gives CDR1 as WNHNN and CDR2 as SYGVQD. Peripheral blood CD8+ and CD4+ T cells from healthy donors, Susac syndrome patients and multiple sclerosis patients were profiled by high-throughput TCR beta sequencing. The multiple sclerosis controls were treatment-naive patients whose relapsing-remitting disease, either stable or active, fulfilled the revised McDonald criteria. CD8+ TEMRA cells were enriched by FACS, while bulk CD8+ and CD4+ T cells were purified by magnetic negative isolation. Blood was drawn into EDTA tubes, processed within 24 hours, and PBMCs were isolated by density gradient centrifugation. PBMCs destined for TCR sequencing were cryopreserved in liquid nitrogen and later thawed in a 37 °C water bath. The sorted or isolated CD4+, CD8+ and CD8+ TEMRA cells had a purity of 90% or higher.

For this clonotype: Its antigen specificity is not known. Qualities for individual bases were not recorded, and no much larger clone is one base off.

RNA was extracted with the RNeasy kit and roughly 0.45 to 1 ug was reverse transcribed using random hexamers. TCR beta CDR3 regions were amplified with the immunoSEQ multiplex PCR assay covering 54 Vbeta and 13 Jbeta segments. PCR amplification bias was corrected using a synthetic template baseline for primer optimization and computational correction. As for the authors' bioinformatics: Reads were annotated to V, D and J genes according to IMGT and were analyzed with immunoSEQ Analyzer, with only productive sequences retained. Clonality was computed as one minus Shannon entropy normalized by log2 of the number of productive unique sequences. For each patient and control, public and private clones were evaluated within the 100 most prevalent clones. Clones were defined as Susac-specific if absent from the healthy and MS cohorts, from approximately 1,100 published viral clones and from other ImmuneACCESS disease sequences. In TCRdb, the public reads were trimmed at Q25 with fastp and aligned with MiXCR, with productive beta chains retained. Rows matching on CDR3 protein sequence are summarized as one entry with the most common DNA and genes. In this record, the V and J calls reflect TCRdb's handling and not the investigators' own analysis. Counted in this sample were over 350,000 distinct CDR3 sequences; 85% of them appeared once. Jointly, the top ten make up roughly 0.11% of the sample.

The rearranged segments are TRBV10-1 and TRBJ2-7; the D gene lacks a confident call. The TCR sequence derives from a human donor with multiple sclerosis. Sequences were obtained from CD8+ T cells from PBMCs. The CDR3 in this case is CASSESTTYEQYF. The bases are TGCGCCAGCAGTGAGTCCACTACCTACGAGCAGTACTTC.